Shown below are 13 T cell receptor beta chains from a single sample sequenced in a study of cytomegalovirus exposure and HLA in healthy donors. With 60 Vbeta and 13 Jbeta primers, the PCR was carried out. Sequencing used immunoSEQ multiplex PCR; TCRdb keeps in-frame clones, though not all of them. Of over 130,000 clones detected, approximately 80% appear once; the ten largest clones hold approximately 2%. Sequencing used PBMCs. The source is a man in his forties in good health and CMV-seronegative.

The chain recombines TRBV7-2 with TRBJ2-1; 10 bases fit TRBD2. Trimming at V came to 2 bases and at J to 2 bases, leaving 3 bases not matched to a gene. The CDR3 is 16 residues long. Looked up from germline, CDR1 is SGHTA and CDR2 is FQGNSA. The CDR3 region is CASSLTLAGAYNEQFF. The CDR3 bases are TGTGCCAGCAGCTTAACTCTAGCGGGGGCCTACAATGAGCAGTTCTTC. Together with reference TRBV7-2 and TRBJ2-1, the CDR3 gives the full variable domain: GAGVSQSPSNKVTEKGKDVELRCDPISGHTALYWYRQSLGQGLEFLIYFQGNSAPDKSGLPSDRFSAERTGGSVSTLTIQRTQQEDSAVYLCASSLTLAGAYNEQFFGPGTRLTVL.

This chain connects TRBV2 to TRBJ2-1; D possibly corresponds to TRBD1 (5 bases). Trimming shortened V by 0 bases and J by 8 bases, and 11 bases separated the two germline ends. Per germline, CDR1 SNHLY and CDR2 FYNNEI. This CDR3 has 14 amino acids. CDR3 DNA sequence: TGTGCCAGCAGTGAAGCCCCCAGGGTAGATGAGCAGTTCTTC. It codes for CASSEAPRVDEQFF. Drawing the rest from reference TRBV2 and TRBJ2-1, the complete variable domain is EPEVTQTPSHQVTQMGQEVILRCVPISNHLYFYWYRQILGQKVEFLVSFYNNEISEKSEIFDDQFSVERPDGSNFTLKIRSTKLEDSAMYFCASSEAPRVDEQFFGPGTRLTVL.

This chain links TRBV28 with TRBJ2-7; TRBD1 matches at 10 bases. The CDR3 is 15 residues long. V dropped 6 bases and J dropped 7; count of bases not matched to a gene: 12. Germline loops: CDR1 MDHEN, CDR2 SYDVKM. This chain's CDR3 is CASRTPRQGAGEQYF. CDR3 nucleotide sequence: TGTGCCAGCAGAACCCCACGACAGGGGGCGGGAGAGCAGTACTTC.

This rearrangement joins TRBV2 to TRBJ2-1; 9 bases match TRBD2. This CDR3 comprises 18 residues. Germline loops: CDR1 SNHLY, CDR2 FYNNEI. V trimming: 1 base; J trimming: 6 bases; junction bases outside the gene matches: 13. The CDR3 loop reads CASSEVVRAGGRGNEQFF. CDR3 nucleotides: TGTGCCAGCAGTGAAGTAGTAAGGGCTGGCGGGAGGGGCAATGAGCAGTTCTTC. Full variable domain (outside the CDR3, taken from reference TRBV2 and TRBJ2-1): EPEVTQTPSHQVTQMGQEVILRCVPISNHLYFYWYRQILGQKVEFLVSFYNNEISEKSEIFDDQFSVERPDGSNFTLKIRSTKLEDSAMYFCASSEVVRAGGRGNEQFFGPGTRLTVL.

The chain employs TRBV7-9 and TRBJ2-1; 12 positions match TRBD2. Unmatched junction bases numbered 2, after V lost 3 bases and J lost 8 bases. In germline, CDR1 is SEHNR, CDR2 FQNEAQ (reference sequence). The length of the CDR3 is 14 residues. The CDR3 DNA reads TGTGCCAGCAGCTTGCTAGCGGGAGGGTATGAGCAGTTCTTC. This sequence encodes CASSLLAGGYEQFF.

CDR3: CASSVALAGLYNEQFF. The DNA of the CDR3 is TGTGCCAGCAGCGTAGCCCTAGCGGGCCTCTACAATGAGCAGTTCTTC. This chain links TRBV9 with TRBJ2-1, with 8 bases aligning to TRBD2. CDR1 SGDLS and CDR2 YYNGEE come from the germline V gene. Unmatched junction bases numbered 5, after V lost 0 bases and J lost 3 bases. This CDR3 comprises 16 residues.

The genes are TRBV15 and TRBJ2-4; no clear D. Trimming removed 1 base from V and 0 bases from J, with 22 bases in between. The germline gives CDR1 LNHNV, CDR2 YYDKDF (reference sequence). The CDR3 sequence is 20 residues long. The CDR3 DNA sequence: TGTGCCACCAGCAGAGGAGAGACGTTTTTGGCGGTCTTAGCCAAAAACATTCAGTACTTC. Protein sequence: CATSRGETFLAVLAKNIQYF.

V is TRBV27 and J is TRBJ2-7; D gene uncertain. The V gene's germline CDR1 is MNHEY and CDR2 SMNVEV (reference sequence). This CDR3 has 13 residues. Trimming left V 6 bases short and J 0 bases short, with 9 bases between. The chain's CDR3 is CASSLTSSYEQYF. In nucleotides, the CDR3 is TGTGCCAGCAGCCTCACGAGCTCCTACGAGCAGTACTTC.

The chain combines TRBV7-9 with TRBJ1-2; TRBD1 is a possible D gene (5 bases). Trimming took 3 bases from V and 2 from J, leaving 7 bases between them. Germline V gene lookup returns CDR1 SEHNR and CDR2 FQNEAQ (reference sequence). The length of the CDR3 is 13 residues. The DNA of the CDR3 is TGTGCCAGCAGCTTTGGGGCAAACTATGGCTACACCTTC. Protein: CASSFGANYGYTF.

The chain uses TRBV10-3 and TRBJ2-5; D is perhaps TRBD2 (6 bases). CDR1 and CDR2 (germline): ENHRY, SYGVKD. CDR3 length: 14 amino acids. Trimming took 3 bases from V and 4 from J, leaving 12 bases between them. The chain's CDR3 is CAISDGGVGETQYF. The CDR3 nucleotides are TGTGCCATCAGTGACGGGGGTGTTGGAGAGACCCAGTACTTC.

J is TRBJ1-4 and V is TRBV4-1; D might be TRBD1 (6 bases). CDR3 size: 15 residues. The germline gives CDR1 MGHRA, CDR2 YSYEKL. V shed 4 bases and J shed 4 bases, with 13 bases lying between them. The CDR3 coding sequence is TGCGCCAGCAGCCCCCCAGGGGCGATTAATGAAAAACTGTTTTTT. Its translation is CASSPPGAINEKLFF.

The rearrangement uses TRBV11-2 and TRBJ2-5; TRBD2 is a possible D gene (7 bases). Deletions cut 1 base from V and 1 base from J, with 13 bases between. Germline V gives CDR1 SGHAT, CDR2 FQNNGV. The CDR3 extends over 16 amino acids. CDR3 DNA: TGTGCCAGCAGCTTAGTAACGGGGGGCCTCCAAGAGACCCAGTACTTC. It yields the protein CASSLVTGGLQETQYF.

The CDR3 spells CASNGQVLQPQHF. The CDR3 DNA sequence: TGTGCCAGTAATGGTCAGGTCCTTCAGCCCCAGCATTTT. The chain joins TRBV19 to TRBJ1-5, with no clear D. From germline, CDR1 is LNHDA and CDR2 SQIVND (reference sequence). The CDR3 loop spans 13 amino acids. V dropped 7 bases and J dropped 6 bases, with 13 bases sitting between them.